A selection of T cell receptor beta chains follows, all from one sample in a study of cytomegalovirus exposure and HLA in healthy donors. Only in-frame clones appear in the TCRdb table, and some are missing; sequencing was by immunoSEQ multiplex PCR. This sample yields around 200,000 clones, of which 80% to 85% are seen a single time; under 0.9% belongs to the top ten. The sequenced sample consisted of PBMCs. Receptor source: a woman aged 18-29 years in good health and CMV-seronegative. The conserved cysteine and the conserved F or W are not part of the CDR3 here.

V	J	CDR3
TRBV6-1	TRBJ2-7	ASRALSGGPYEQY
TRBV21-1	TRBJ2-7	ASSKVRTSGGSYEQY
TRBV28	TRBJ1-5	ASSRGYNQPQH
TRBV6-6	TRBJ2-1	ASSYGGQVNEQF
TRBV7-2	TRBJ2-7	ASSLRRGGEQY
TRBV5-6	NA	ASSRDFQGLGSYEQY
TRBV28	TRBJ1-5	ASSFDRGHQPQH
TRBV7-2	TRBJ1-4	ASSDRTGLVLTNEKLF
TRBV4-2	TRBJ2-1	ASSQLRLANGNEQF
TRBV7-2	TRBJ2-7	ASSLDLHEQY
TRBV28	TRBJ2-1	ASSSTSIDRGIYNEQF
TRBV7-2	TRBJ2-4	ASSFAGAKNIQY
TRBV10-2	TRBJ2-1	ASRTGTIPEQF
TRBV30	TRBJ2-5	AWSVDSGRKTQY
TRBV18	TRBJ1-1	ASSPGPGLNAEAF
TRBV28	TRBJ2-7	ASTRSGFSSSYEQY
TRBV29-1	TRBJ1-2	SARTGEGYT
TRBV5-1	TRBJ2-2	ASSLTTTGELF
TRBV11-2	TRBJ2-1	ASSLEASGGPYNEQF
TRBV7-2	TRBJ2-1	ASSSNRGYNEQF
TRBV5-1	TRBJ1-1	ASSGPRDYAEAF
TRBV19	TRBJ2-2	ASSLNTGGVGTGELF
TRBV6-6	TRBJ2-7	ASSRTGPITYEQY
TRBV10-2	TRBJ1-5	ASRTWGDSNQPQH
TRBV21-1	TRBJ2-7	ASSTRGGLRAGQY
TRBV7-9	TRBJ2-3	ASSLDLGGEWEY
TRBV11-2	TRBJ2-1	ASSPRQVSYNEQF
TRBV11-2	TRBJ2-3	ASSYNTDTQY
TRBV7-9	TRBJ1-4	ASSFTDLQGKTEKLF
TRBV7-6	TRBJ2-5	ASSLGASGRAQRQETQY
TRBV11-2	TRBJ2-5	ASSSRSGGPQETQY
TRBV19	TRBJ1-1	ASSSYRGLNTEAF
TRBV19	TRBJ1-3	ASSNQRGLAGNTIY
TRBV28	TRBJ2-1	ASRPRDYFYNEQF
TRBV5-1	TRBJ1-1	ASSLEGLWGGTEAF
TRBV10-2	TRBJ2-3	ASSESPVTDTQY
TRBV7-9	TRBJ2-7	ASSKTGDGYEQY
TRBV19	TRBJ1-5	ASSIGAQAFSSNQPQH
TRBV6-1	TRBJ1-5	ASSLNSNQPQH
TRBV2	TRBJ2-2	ASSTNPPGLAGELF
TRBV2	TRBJ1-1	ASRKETGGYTEAF
TRBV19	TRBJ2-3	ASSRTGASTDTQY
TRBV28	TRBJ2-3	ASSPLAGGPGDTQY
TRBV9	TRBJ2-1	ASSATSGSYNEQF
TRBV6-6	TRBJ1-5	ASSDSNSNQPQH
TRBV27	TRBJ2-2	ANRDRNTGELF
TRBV7-9	TRBJ2-7	ASSLAAGGVVHEQY
TRBV6-5	TRBJ2-5	ASRTFDQETQY
TRBV2	TRBJ2-1	ASSDMPESSYNEQF
TRBV5-1	TRBJ2-7	ASSLGLAGVGSYEQY
TRBV19	TRBJ1-2	ASSNEFYT
TRBV19	TRBJ2-1	ASSIRSAGVWNNEQF
TRBV7-8	TRBJ2-1	ASSRTSGGASEQF
TRBV6-5	TRBJ1-5	ASSTQGDQPQH
TRBV13	TRBJ1-2	ASRGRSTYGYT
TRBV5-1	TRBJ2-1	ASSLTSGGYNEQF
TRBV5-6	TRBJ2-3	ASSSGGSQY
TRBV7-9	TRBJ1-4	ASSQAGADEKLF